This T cell receptor (beta chain) was captured in a study of regulatory T cells in long-lasting Graves disease. Study results and caveats: Persistent cases favored TRBV28, TRBJ1-2 and TRBJ2-5.

The CDR3 covers 14 residues. Per the germline V gene, CDR1 is LGHDT and CDR2 is YNNKEL (reference sequence). Trimming cost V 3 bases and J 2 bases, with 11 bases left between them. The time point denotes: persistent/refractory GD, antithyroid drugs over 5 years with positive TRAb. The TCR library was made from RNA extracted from PBMCs. In this sample, this clonotype turned up many times. Antigen: not known. CDR3-region Arm-PCR and iRepertoire HTBI primers produced the TCR beta libraries. TCRdb recomputed calls from the multiplex PCR reads with MiXCR, one row per CDR3 protein. The sample holds 400,000 to 500,000 distinct CDR3 sequences; roughly a fifth are singletons and the top ten take 13% to 15%.

The clonotype originates from a female donor with Graves disease. Sample: peripheral blood mononuclear cells (PBMCs), taken when the disease was refractory, from a patient treated with antithyroid drugs. V gene TRBV3-1 combines with J gene TRBJ2-7; the D gene is possibly TRBD1 (6 bases). Here the CDR3 DNA reads TGTGCCAGCAGCCACCCGGGACATGCCTACGAGCAGTACTTC. This translates into CASSHPGHAYEQYF.